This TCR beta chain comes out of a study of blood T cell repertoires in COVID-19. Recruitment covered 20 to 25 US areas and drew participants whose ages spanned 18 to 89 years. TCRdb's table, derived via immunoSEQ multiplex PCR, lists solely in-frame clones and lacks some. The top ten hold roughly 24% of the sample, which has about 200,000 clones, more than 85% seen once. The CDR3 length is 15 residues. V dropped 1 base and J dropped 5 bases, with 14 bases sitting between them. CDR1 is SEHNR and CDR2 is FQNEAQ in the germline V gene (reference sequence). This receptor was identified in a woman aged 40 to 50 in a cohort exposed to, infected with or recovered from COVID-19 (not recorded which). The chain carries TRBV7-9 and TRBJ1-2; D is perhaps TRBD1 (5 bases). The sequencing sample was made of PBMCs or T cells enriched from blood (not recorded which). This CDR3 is CASSLVLLRTYGYTF. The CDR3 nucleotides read TGTGCCAGCAGCTTAGTCCTACTGAGGACATATGGCTACACCTTC. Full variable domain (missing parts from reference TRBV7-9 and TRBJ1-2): DTGVSQNPRHKITKRGQNVTFRCDPISEHNRLYWYRQTLGQGPEFLTYFQNEAQLEKSRLLSDRFSAERPKGSFSTLEIQRTEQGDSAMYLCASSLVLLRTYGYTFGSGTRLTVV.